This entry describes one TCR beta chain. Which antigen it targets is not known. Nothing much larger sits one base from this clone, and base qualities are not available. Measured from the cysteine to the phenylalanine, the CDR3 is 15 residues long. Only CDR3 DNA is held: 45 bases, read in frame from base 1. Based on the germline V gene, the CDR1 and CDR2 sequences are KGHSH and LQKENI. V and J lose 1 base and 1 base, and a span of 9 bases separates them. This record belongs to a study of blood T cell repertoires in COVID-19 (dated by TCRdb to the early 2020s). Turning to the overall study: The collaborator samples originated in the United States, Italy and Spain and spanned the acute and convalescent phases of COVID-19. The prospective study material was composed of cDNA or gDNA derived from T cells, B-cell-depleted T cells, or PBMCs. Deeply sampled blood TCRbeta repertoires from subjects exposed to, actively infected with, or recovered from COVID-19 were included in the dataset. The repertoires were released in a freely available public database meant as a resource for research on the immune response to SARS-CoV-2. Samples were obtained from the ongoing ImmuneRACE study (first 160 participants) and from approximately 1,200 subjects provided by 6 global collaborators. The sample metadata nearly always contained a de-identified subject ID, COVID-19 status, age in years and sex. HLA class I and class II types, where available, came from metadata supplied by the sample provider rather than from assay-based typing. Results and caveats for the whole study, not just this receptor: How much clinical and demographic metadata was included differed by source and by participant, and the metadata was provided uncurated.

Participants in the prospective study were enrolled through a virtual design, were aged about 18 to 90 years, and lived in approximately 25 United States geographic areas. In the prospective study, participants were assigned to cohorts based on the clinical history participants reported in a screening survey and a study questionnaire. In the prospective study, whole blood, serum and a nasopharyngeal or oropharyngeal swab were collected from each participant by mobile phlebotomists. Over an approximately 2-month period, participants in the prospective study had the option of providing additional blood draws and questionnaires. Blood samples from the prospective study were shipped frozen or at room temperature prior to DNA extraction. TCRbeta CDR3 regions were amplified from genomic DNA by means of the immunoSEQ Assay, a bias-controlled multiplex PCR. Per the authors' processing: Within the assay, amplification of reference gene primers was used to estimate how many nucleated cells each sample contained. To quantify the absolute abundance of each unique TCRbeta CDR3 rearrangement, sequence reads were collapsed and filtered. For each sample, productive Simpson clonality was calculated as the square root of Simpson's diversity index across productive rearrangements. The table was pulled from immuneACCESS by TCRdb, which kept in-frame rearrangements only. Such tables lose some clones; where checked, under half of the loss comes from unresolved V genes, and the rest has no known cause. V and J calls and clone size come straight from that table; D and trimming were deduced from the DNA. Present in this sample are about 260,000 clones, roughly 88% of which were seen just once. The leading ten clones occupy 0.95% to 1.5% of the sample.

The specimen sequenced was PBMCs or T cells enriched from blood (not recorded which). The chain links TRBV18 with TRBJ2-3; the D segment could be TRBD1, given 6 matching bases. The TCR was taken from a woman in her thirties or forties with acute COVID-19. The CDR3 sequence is CASSPLQGGTDTQYF. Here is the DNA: TGTGCCAGCTCACCACTACAGGGCGGCACAGATACGCAGTATTTT.